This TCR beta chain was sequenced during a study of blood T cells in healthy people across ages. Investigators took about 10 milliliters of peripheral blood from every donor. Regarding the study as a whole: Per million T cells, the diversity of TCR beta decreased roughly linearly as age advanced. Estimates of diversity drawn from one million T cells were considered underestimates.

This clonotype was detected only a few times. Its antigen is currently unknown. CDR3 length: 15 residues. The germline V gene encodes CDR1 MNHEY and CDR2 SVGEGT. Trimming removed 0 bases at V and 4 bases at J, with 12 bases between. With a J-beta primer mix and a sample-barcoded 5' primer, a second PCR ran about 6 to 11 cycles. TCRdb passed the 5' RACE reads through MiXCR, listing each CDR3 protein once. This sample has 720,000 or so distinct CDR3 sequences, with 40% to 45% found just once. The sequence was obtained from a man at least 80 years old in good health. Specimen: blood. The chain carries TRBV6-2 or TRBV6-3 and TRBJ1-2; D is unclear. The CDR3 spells CASSYSWQAGYGYTF. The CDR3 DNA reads TGTGCCAGCAGTTACTCGTGGCAGGCGGGCTATGGCTACACCTTC.